This TCR beta chain emerged from a study of cytomegalovirus exposure and HLA in healthy donors (dated by TCRdb to about 2017). Study-wide context: In an earlier analysis of fewer than 750 of the donors, 276 Gb of sequence data and 117 million unique TCR beta sequences from approximately 180 million T cells were reported. To predict cytomegalovirus infection status, the study combined high-throughput TCR immunosequencing, statistical association of individual TCRs with disease status, and machine learning. Class I and class II HLA loci were covered by the typing at four-digit resolution. In the later analysis, no new phenotypic data were used to find candidate immune exposures; instead, reliance was placed on TCR beta sequences and their occurrence across donors. Roughly 300 gigabases of sequencing data and some 85 million unique TCR sequences were included in an early release covering about 620 HLA-typed donors. On average, about 200,000 unique TCR beta nucleotide sequences were sequenced per donor among some 430 genotyped donors of the cohort, with 15% to 20% of those sequences being non-productive. About five DR-DQ haplotypes were handled as single units for association and clustering, since linkage in the cohort was strong. Alongside the repertoire data, information on donor age, sex, ethnicity and CMV serostatus was compiled. An earlier analysis of 500 to 650 of the donors applied high-throughput TCR beta sequencing to assess whether each TCR beta V gene segment acted as functional or pseudogenic. A later analysis re-examined previously published TCR beta repertoires from roughly 650 donors and added high-resolution HLA genotyping to investigate patterns of TCR occurrence. All discovery cohort repertoires had been generated on a single sequencing platform. A later genetic analysis took genome-wide SNP genotypes for about three fifths of the 666 donors and used that subset as a discovery cohort. In addition to the first cohort of approximately 670 subjects, a separate validation cohort of around 110 different subjects was used. The study aimed to test whether cataloging public T cell receptors could reveal signatures of past pathogen exposure. Typing coverage differed by locus: A, B, C, DRB1 and DQB1 were typed in roughly 620-640 donors, DQA1 in 522, DPA1 in some 610, and DPB1 in about 450. The study used immunosequencing to profile the T cell repertoires of approximately 650 subjects and linked those repertoires to cytomegalovirus serostatus. Of the roughly 400 genotyped donors, 75% to 85% were placed in the genetic ancestry cluster associated with self-reported Caucasian donors. Results and caveats for the whole study, not just this receptor: Most CMV-associated TCR beta chains appeared to be HLA-restricted in a later analysis, and the HLA associations seemed to be driven largely by CMV exposure. Assigning TCR associations to individual alleles was difficult when HLA alleles, especially DR and DQ, strongly co-occurred. A later genetic analysis reported fewer N-insertions in productive TCRs among donors in an Asian-associated ancestry cluster than the approximately 670-donor mean. In a later genetic analysis, a missense DCLRE1C variant was associated with V-gene and J-gene trimming of TCR beta chains, and the association was replicated in an independent cohort. At a false discovery rate of 0.05, a later analysis linked about 17,000 TCR beta sequences to specific HLA alleles. The classifier was reported to diagnose cytomegalovirus status with high specificity and sensitivity in both the original and validation cohorts. For the cohort, immune exposure information was limited to CMV serostatus. The authors suggested that the approach could potentially be extended to other disease states and immunological phenotypes. A cluster of highly shared sequence variants was judged likely to represent a technical artifact of the sequencing pipeline. This cohort had only TCR beta chains sequenced, and the lack of alpha or paired-chain data limited which features could be detected. Because counts were too low, roughly 18 rarely observed V segments, including chromosome 9 orphons, were left out of the earlier analysis of over 550 of the donors. In a later analysis, several top co-occurrence clusters were reported to appear linked to parvovirus B19, influenza, CMV and Epstein-Barr virus. Presence/absence analyses assumed roughly uniform sequencing depth across donors, an assumption that may not hold. The study gave a list of 150 to 200 TCR beta chains associated with cytomegalovirus. A later analysis found that TCR association rates varied across HLA loci, with DRB1 alleles showing the most associated TCRs and HLA-C alleles the fewest. Most TCR sequences were seen in very few donors, while some public TCRs were found in many individuals. Some IMGT-functional V segments, including TRBV6-2 and TRBV6-3, could not be distinguished by the 87-base-pair reads and were therefore excluded. Broadly in line with IMGT annotations, most TCR beta V segments showed up in productive rearrangements about 87% or about 30% of the time in an earlier analysis of about 500 of the donors. In a later analysis, HLA-associated TCR beta chains showed more clonal expansion and lower generation probabilities than non-associated chains that were equally common. A further reported finding was that TCR beta sequences accurately predicted the HLA-A and HLA-B alleles for most subjects in the first cohort. Because HLA typing was unavailable for some donors at each locus, only the typed subset was used in association tests. In vitro tests confirmed that a few of the cytomegalovirus-associated TCR beta chains recognize cytomegalovirus antigens. Linkage disequilibrium might explain the correlated functional status among segregating V segments, but an unknown experimental factor could not be ruled out.

The cohort was made up of hundreds of healthy bone marrow donors. At the time of sampling, every cohort member was nominally healthy, though immune exposures that went unrecorded were likely present. The donor tested CMV seropositive and was one of the 289 seropositive cohort members. Each donor provided a peripheral blood sample, and peripheral blood mononuclear cells were used for TCR beta sequencing. The Qiagen DNeasy Blood Extraction Kit was used to extract genomic DNA from the blood cell samples. Libraries were built with the immunoSEQ multiplex PCR assay. For the multiplex PCR, a mixture combining 60 forward primers for TCR Vbeta segments and 13 reverse primers for TCR Jbeta segments was used. The CDR3 region of rearranged TCR beta genes was amplified from genomic DNA by a multiplex PCR assay. The Illumina HiSeq System was used to sequence the amplified TCR beta libraries as 87-base-pair reads. For the original study's pipeline: Across the 670 or so repertoires, a later analysis counted about 81 million unique TCR beta chains, some 11 million of which were shared by at least two donors. A nearest-neighbor algorithm error-corrected the raw reads and collapsed the reads into unique sequences, merging closely related sequences to remove PCR and sequencing errors. Alignment of CDR3 sequences to IMGT reference sequences was used to assign V, D and J gene segments. For a sequence to be retained, at least a six-nucleotide match to both a V gene segment and a J gene segment was required. Rearrangements were called productive when the CDR3 lacked stop codons and stayed in frame with V and J; all others were non-productive. Following IMGT convention, CDR3 was defined as the stretch from the second conserved V-encoded cysteine to the conserved J-encoded phenylalanine. The earlier analysis of about 560 of the donors excluded any sequence lacking an unambiguous match to a single V gene segment. An earlier analysis of a few hundred of the donors called V segments functional above 56.7% productive rearrangements and segregating when the between-donor standard deviation exceeded 5%. A statistical classification framework was built for diagnosing cytomegalovirus status from the catalog of TCR beta chain sequences. V and J gene assignment, in a later analysis, came from comparing TCR nucleotide sequences with IMGT/GENE-DB human TR gene sequences. A later analysis assigned CDR3 sequences and most-parsimonious VDJ recombination scenarios with the TCRdist pipeline. A later analysis defined each TCR beta chain by its CDR3 amino acid sequence plus V-gene family, and excluded reads lacking a unique V-gene family. A later analysis removed several hundred highly shared, low-generation-probability nucleotide sequences to deal with suspected cross-contamination and a sequencing artifact. In a later analysis, a clonal expansion index for each public chain was calculated from normalized within-repertoire ranks of inferred template counts. A later analysis computed generation probabilities with a VDJ recombination model fitted to out-of-frame rearrangements, and checked the results against IGoR. In a later analysis, TCR-TCR, TCR-HLA and TCR-CMV co-occurrence was scored with hypergeometric tests, and a repertoire-size bias correction was applied to TCR pairs. A later analysis estimated false discovery rates by permuting HLA or CMV assignments 20 times. A later analysis grouped co-occurring TCRs with DBSCAN, adding TCRdist sequence similarity when clustering within HLA-allele-positive subsets. Repertoires with fewer than 30,000 or more than 120,000 public chains were left out of co-occurrence clustering, as were about five repertoires with anomalous nucleotide sharing. TCRdb provides this immuneACCESS table in a form limited to in-frame rearrangements. Some clones are lacking; in checked studies, under half of them reflect an unresolved V gene, and why the rest are absent is not known. D and trimming were read from the DNA, whereas the V and J calls and clone size are those reported in that table. The sample table contains approximately 91,000 clones; only one count was recorded for around nine tenths of them. About 8.6% of the sample goes to the ten largest clones.

The germline V gene (reference sequence) supplies CDR1 SEHNR and CDR2 FQNEAQ. Trimming costs V 1 base and J 1 base, and their ends lie 8 bases apart. Its CDR3 holds 14 amino acids, cysteine through phenylalanine. Only CDR3 DNA is held: 42 bases, read in frame from base 1. Of note for this clone: Its recognized antigen is unknown. The record has no base qualities; no much larger clone is one base away.

This clonotype originated in a man under 40 in good health and CMV-seropositive. The chain employs TRBV7-9 and TRBJ2-7; the D segment cannot be called with confidence. Sequencing input: PBMCs. The CDR3 corresponds to CASSLGTGSYEQYF. The nucleotide sequence is given as TGTGCCAGCAGCTTAGGCACGGGTTCCTACGAGCAGTACTTC.